Below, 27 T cell receptor beta chains from the same sample are listed, as sequenced in a study of blood T cell repertoires in COVID-19. Profiled with immunoSEQ multiplex PCR; TCRdb holds only in-frame clones, not every one. The sample shows some 260,000 clones, 88% of them seen only once. Sequencing was done on a sample of peripheral blood. The receptors originated from a woman in her thirties or forties who had recovered from COVID-19.

The chain couples TRBV4-3 to TRBJ2-7; 7 bases agree with TRBD2. Germline V lookup: CDR1 LGHNA, CDR2 YSLEER. V dropped 1 base and J dropped 2; count of bases not matched to a gene: 8. The length of the CDR3 is 16 residues. CDR3 loop: CASSQGGGTIPYEQYF. The CDR3 nucleotides are TGCGCCAGCAGCCAAGGGGGGGGGACTATCCCCTACGAGCAGTACTTC.

The V call is TRBV19, the J call TRBJ1-5; 7 bases fit TRBD1. V shed 2 bases and J 7 bases; nucleotides not matched to a gene: 8. CDR1 and CDR2 (germline): LNHDA, SQIVND (reference sequence). This CDR3 has 15 residues. The DNA for the CDR3 is TGTGCCAGTAGTATATCGGAGGGCAGGGGGCAGCCCCAGCATTTT. Translation: CASSISEGRGQPQHF.

In this sample, this clone turned up once. The chain uses TRBV25-1 and TRBJ1-3; 9 bases agree with TRBD1. This CDR3 contains 17 residues. The germline gives CDR1 MGHDK, CDR2 SYGVNS. Trimming at V came to 5 bases and at J to 2 bases, leaving 10 bases not matched to a gene. The CDR3 region is CASSNPGTGMTGNTIYF. Written as DNA, the CDR3 is TGTGCCAGCAGTAACCCCGGGACAGGGATGACTGGAAACACCATATATTTT.

CDR3 coding DNA: TGCGCCAGCAGCCTTTCCTGGGGGGGGACAGGGGCCCAGCCCCAGCATTTT. Translating gives CASSLSWGGTGAQPQHF. The gene calls are TRBV4-3 and TRBJ1-5; 10 positions agree with TRBD1. CDR3 length: 17 residues. Trimming cost V 4 bases and J 7 bases; bases outside gene matches: 13. Germline V gene lookup returns CDR1 LGHNA and CDR2 YSLEER.

The chain recombines TRBV5-1 with TRBJ2-1; 8 positions match TRBD2. Losses at the gene ends were 0 bases for V and 8 bases for J; bases not matched to a gene: 7. This CDR3 spans 15 amino acids. Germline loops: CDR1 SGHRS, CDR2 YFSETQ. The CDR3 coding sequence is TGCGCCAGCAGCTTGGGGGGACTAGGTGCGTATGAGCAGTTCTTC. Translation: CASSLGGLGAYEQFF.

The chain employs TRBV19 and TRBJ2-7; 7 bases are shared with TRBD2. Per germline, CDR1 LNHDA and CDR2 SQIVND (reference sequence). The length of the CDR3 is 16 residues. J lost 6 bases, V lost 3 bases, and 14 bases had no gene match. As DNA, the CDR3 is TGTGCCAGTAGTATGGTGGCGGGAGCCCCTCCCGGCGAGCAGTACTTC. It is translated as CASSMVAGAPPGEQYF.

The chain recombines TRBV4-1 with TRBJ2-1; 9 bases align to TRBD2. Trimming took 3 bases from V and 3 from J; bases not matched to a gene: 3. Germline CDR1 and CDR2: MGHRA and YSYEKL. This CDR3 is built from 15 residues. DNA for the CDR3: TGCGCCAGCAGCCAGGGCGGGAGGGACTACAATGAGCAGTTCTTC. This translates into CASSQGGRDYNEQFF.

V usage is TRBV5-4 and J usage is TRBJ2-5; D is possibly TRBD2 (6 bases). Germline V gene lookup returns CDR1 SGHNT and CDR2 YYREEE (reference sequence). With 3 bases removed from V and 4 bases from J, the gap between germline ends came to 13 bases. The CDR3 consists of 14 residues. The CDR3 coding sequence is TGTGCCAGCAGCTGGGGGGAAAACCTAGAGACCCAGTACTTC. It is translated as CASSWGENLETQYF.

This clone was observed a few times. This rearrangement joins TRBV9 to TRBJ1-6; tentative D call: TRBD1 (6 bases). The CDR3 runs 15 residues. The germline gives CDR1 SGDLS, CDR2 YYNGEE. Trimming cost V 3 bases and J 11 bases, with 18 bases left between them. CDR3 protein: CASSAIQGMRAPLHF. The CDR3 DNA is TGTGCCAGCAGCGCGATACAGGGTATGCGGGCACCCCTCCACTTT. Full variable domain (rest looked up from reference TRBV9 and TRBJ1-6): DSGVTQTPKHLITATGQRVTLRCSPRSGDLSVYWYQQSLDQGLQFLIQYYNGEERAKGNILERFSAQQFPDLHSELNLSSLELGDSALYFCASSAIQGMRAPLHFGNGTRLTVT.

This chain uses TRBV9 with TRBJ1-1; D unclear. CDR3 length: 15 residues. The germline gives CDR1 SGDLS, CDR2 YYNGEE. V was shortened by 4 bases and J by 0 bases, with 13 bases between the two germline ends. As DNA, the CDR3 is TGTGCCAGCAGCCCCCCCGGGAGGATGAACACTGAAGCTTTCTTT. Its translation: CASSPPGRMNTEAFF.

The chain carries TRBV10-3 and TRBJ1-4; 9 bases agree with TRBD1. The CDR3 is 18 amino acids. CDR1 and CDR2 from the germline V gene are ENHRY and SYGVKD. The junction had 13 bases not matched to a gene; V was cut back by 2 bases and J by 6 bases. The DNA of the CDR3 is TGTGCCATCAGTGAGCGGCGGGCGGGGGACAGGGCCGATGAAAAACTGTTTTTT. It encodes CAISERRAGDRADEKLFF.

The chain recombines TRBV19 with TRBJ1-4; 8 bases are a match to TRBD1. Germline CDR1 LNHDA, CDR2 SQIVND (reference sequence). The length of the CDR3 is 17 residues. Trimming took 4 bases from V and 3 from J; bases not matched to a gene: 10. The CDR3 region is CASSTHGTGPANEKLFF. CDR3 in DNA: TGTGCCAGTAGTACCCACGGGACAGGCCCAGCTAATGAAAAACTGTTTTTT.

This sequence joins TRBV27 and TRBJ1-6; weak D call: TRBD1 (5 bases). The CDR3 totals 16 residues. The germline V gene has CDR1 MNHEY and CDR2 SMNVEV (reference sequence). The V gene lost 6 bases and the J gene lost 8 bases, with 20 bases spanning the gap. As DNA, the CDR3 is TGTGCCAGCAGCCTTACCCCGGCGCGCAGGGATTCACCCCTCCACTTT. Translating it yields CASSLTPARRDSPLHF.

The chain links TRBV29-1 to TRBJ1-1; tentatively, D is TRBD1 (5 bases). CDR1 and CDR2 from the germline V gene are SQVTM and ANQGSEA. The V end was cut by 6 bases, the J end by 4 bases, with 15 bases between. The CDR3 extends over 13 amino acids. For the CDR3, the DNA is TGCAGCGTCGAGCGAGGGAGGGGCACTGAAGCTTTCTTT. Its translation: CSVERGRGTEAFF.

This clone was observed a single time. The V gene is TRBV3-1 (or the pseudogene TRBV3-2), the J gene TRBJ2-5; a possible D gene is TRBD2 (6 bases). CDR3 length equals 13 residues. V lost 4 bases, J lost 4 bases, and 10 bases lay in between. Germline V gives CDR1 LGHDT, CDR2 YNNKEL (reference sequence). The CDR3 nucleotides are TGTGCCAGCAGCCCGGGACTGAGAGAGACCCAGTACTTC. It specifies CASSPGLRETQYF.

This chain joins TRBV5-6 and TRBJ2-3; the D gene is possibly TRBD2 (6 bases). V was clipped by 3 bases and J by 2 bases, with 7 bases between them. The CDR3 has 13 amino acids. From germline, CDR1 is SGHDT and CDR2 YYEEEE. In DNA form, the CDR3 reads TGTGCCAGCAGCTCGGGGGACACAGATACGCAGTATTTT. Protein product: CASSSGDTDTQYF.

The CDR3 loop is CASSPGQPEQFF. In DNA form, the CDR3 reads TGTGCCAGCAGCCCCGGACAGCCGGAGCAGTTCTTC. The chain employs TRBV2 and TRBJ2-1; D is possibly TRBD1 (6 bases). Germline V CDR1 and CDR2: SNHLY, FYNNEI. With 6 bases removed from V and 10 bases from J, the gap between germline ends came to 13 bases. The CDR3 has 12 residues.

The chain carries TRBV9 and TRBJ1-1; a weak D match, TRBD1 (6 bases). The length of the CDR3 is 16 residues. Trimming cost V 0 bases and J 5 bases, with 17 bases left between them. Germline loops: CDR1 SGDLS, CDR2 YYNGEE. DNA of the CDR3: TGTGCCAGCAGCGTAGCGTGGGGGGGGCTAGGTACTGAAGCTTTCTTT. It yields the protein CASSVAWGGLGTEAFF.

Here the CDR3 reads CASSQGVLAGIYEQYV. The CDR3 region has the DNA TGTGCCAGCAGCCAAGGGGTGCTAGCGGGGATCTACGAGCAGTACGTC. The chain couples TRBV3-1 (or the pseudogene TRBV3-2) to TRBJ2-7; TRBD2 agrees at 9 bases. The CDR3 sequence is 16 residues long. Germline assignment: CDR1 LGHDT and CDR2 YNNKEL (reference sequence). The ends lost 1 base at V and 3 bases at J; junction bases unmatched: 7.

The chain recombines TRBV21-1 with TRBJ2-7; the D call in the table, TRBD1, was not verified against the DNA. TRBV21-1 is a pseudogene segment. This CDR3 is built from 14 residues. CDR3 residues: CASSPRTVTYEQYV. CDR3 nucleotide sequence: TGTGCCAGCAGCCCCCGGACAGTAACCTACGAGCAGTACGTC.

This chain joins TRBV19 and TRBJ2-7; D might be TRBD2 (6 bases). The CDR3 is 14 amino acids. Germline CDR1 LNHDA, CDR2 SQIVND (reference sequence). Trimming took 3 bases from V and 6 from J, leaving 15 bases between them. Here the CDR3 DNA reads TGTGCCAGTAGTATGGGGCGGGGCTTCCCCGAGCAGTACTTC. Its translation: CASSMGRGFPEQYF.

The genes are TRBV28 and TRBJ2-5; D is unclear. Germline V gives CDR1 MDHEN, CDR2 SYDVKM. The CDR3 length is 10 residues. V was trimmed by 10 bases and J by 2 bases, leaving 5 bases between them. CDR3 DNA sequence: TGTGCCACCTCGCAAGAGACCCAGTACTTC. Protein sequence: CATSQETQYF.

The chain has TRBV4-1 and TRBJ2-1; TRBD2 matches at 9 bases. V was pared by 4 bases and J by 9 bases, with 10 bases of the junction left unmatched. CDR1 MGHRA and CDR2 YSYEKL come from the germline V gene. This CDR3 is 15 amino acids long. DNA of the CDR3: TGCGCCAGCAGCCCCCCCGGGACTAGCCTTGGTGAGCAGTTCTTC. Translation: CASSPPGTSLGEQFF.

J is TRBJ1-5 and V is TRBV19; the match to TRBD1 covers 12 bases. The CDR3 loop spans 16 amino acids. Germline V gives CDR1 LNHDA, CDR2 SQIVND (reference sequence). Losses at the gene ends were 9 bases for V and 4 bases for J; bases not matched to a gene: 10. CDR3 sequence reads: CASTPRDRGRNQPQHF. CDR3 nucleotides: TGTGCCAGCACCCCCCGGGACAGGGGGCGGAATCAGCCCCAGCATTTT.

This clone was found once. The V and J genes are TRBV18 and TRBJ1-2, with a possible D match to TRBD1 (5 bases). The ends were cut back, 3 bases at V and 3 bases at J, with 14 bases in the middle. The germline V gene has CDR1 KGHSH and CDR2 LQKENI. There are 15 residues in the CDR3. The CDR3 DNA reads TGTGCCAGCTCACCGCAGGGTACTGGGGACTATGGCTACACCTTC. Protein sequence: CASSPQGTGDYGYTF.

The chain combines TRBV27 with TRBJ2-3; TRBD2 might be the D (5 bases). Trimming removed 7 bases from V and 0 bases from J, with 17 bases in between. CDR1 is MNHEY, CDR2 SMNVEV, per germline (reference sequence). The length of the CDR3 is 16 residues. The CDR3 spells CASTSVGSYSTDTQYF. The CDR3 nucleotides read TGTGCCAGCACCTCCGTTGGGAGCTACAGCACAGATACGCAGTATTTT.

J is TRBJ2-3 and V is TRBV9; D remains ambiguous. There are 13 residues in the CDR3. Germline CDR1 is SGDLS and CDR2 is YYNGEE. V was cut by 0 bases and J by 0 bases, with 2 bases left in between. DNA of the CDR3: TGTGCCAGCAGCGTAGTAAGCACAGATACGCAGTATTTT. This gives the protein CASSVVSTDTQYF.